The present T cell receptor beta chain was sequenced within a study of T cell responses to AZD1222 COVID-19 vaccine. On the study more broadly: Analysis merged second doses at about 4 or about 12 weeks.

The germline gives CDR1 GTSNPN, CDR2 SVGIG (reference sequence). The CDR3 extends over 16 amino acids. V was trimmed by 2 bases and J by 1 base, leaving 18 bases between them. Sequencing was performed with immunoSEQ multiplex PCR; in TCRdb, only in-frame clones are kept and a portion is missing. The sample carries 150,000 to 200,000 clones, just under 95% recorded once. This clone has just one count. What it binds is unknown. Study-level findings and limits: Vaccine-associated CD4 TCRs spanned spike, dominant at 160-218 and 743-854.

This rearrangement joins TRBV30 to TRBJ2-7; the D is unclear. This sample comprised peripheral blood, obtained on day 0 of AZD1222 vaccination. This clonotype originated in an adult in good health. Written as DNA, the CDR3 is TGTGCCTGGAGTTCTCGGCGTGCCGCGAGGTCCTACGAGCAGTACTTC. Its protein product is CAWSSRRAARSYEQYF.